This TCR beta chain was recorded in a study of blood T cells in healthy people across ages. After removal of 2 bases from V and 4 bases from J, the junction contained 3 bases not matched to a gene. Germline assignment: CDR1 SGHAT and CDR2 FQNNGV. CDR3 length: 14 amino acids. Notes on the study in general: Strong correlation existed between TCR beta diversity and naive T cell percentage. Underestimates were what the diversity estimates from one million T cells were considered to be. Shifts in expanded clonotypes may have been confounded by donor CMV status, which was unknown.

Primed by a sample-barcoded 5' primer and a J-beta primer mix, a second PCR proceeded for roughly 6 to 12 cycles. One entry per CDR3 protein results from TCRdb running MiXCR on the 5' RACE reads. The sample lists around 1,700,000 distinct CDR3 sequences; about 30% were seen once. As for this clonotype: The target antigen is unknown.

Each sample had at least 7 million PBMCs isolated. The sequencing input was blood. The clonotype was recovered from a woman in her 30s in good health. The gene calls are TRBV11-2 and TRBJ1-1; 8 positions match TRBD1. Written as DNA, the CDR3 is TGTGCCAGCAGCTTACAGGGGGCGTCCACTGAAGCTTTCTTT. It is translated as CASSLQGASTEAFF.